The entry that follows covers one T cell receptor (beta chain) sequence. Its specificity is unknown. A second PCR of roughly 7 to 11 cycles used a sample-barcoded 5' primer and a J-beta primer mix. TCRdb itself ran the 5' RACE reads through MiXCR, one entry per CDR3 protein. The sample gives 1.8 million or so distinct CDR3 sequences, roughly two fifths of which show up once; more than 20% is in the top ten. The V gene's germline CDR1 is SEHNR and CDR2 FQNEAQ (reference sequence). The CDR3 totals 15 residues. V shed 5 bases, J shed 5 bases, and the junction held 5 bases outside the gene matches. Donation came from healthy Caucasian individuals in Russia who were aged roughly 6 to 95. The data derive from a study of blood T cells in healthy people across ages. General study points: Naive T cell percentage by flow cytometry tracked strongly with beta diversity. Per million T cells, TCR beta diversity dropped about linearly as age rose.

Sequencing used blood. This clonotype was obtained from a human donor in good health. The chain has TRBV7-9 and TRBJ1-4, with TRBD1 matching 10 bases. DNA for the CDR3: TGTGCCAGCAGCCCCCGGGGACAGGGGAATGAAAAACTGTTTTTT. Protein product: CASSPRGQGNEKLFF.